The 28 T cell receptor beta chains below were found in one sample sequenced in a study of CD8 T cells in ankylosing spondylitis. One entry per CDR3 protein, called by TCRdb with MiXCR from the 5' RACE reads. The sample carries under 250,000 distinct CDR3 sequences, about 30% recorded once. Material: blood, either unsorted or a sorted T cell fraction (not recorded which). Receptors were obtained from a male donor with ankylosing spondylitis or in good health (not recorded which).

This clonotype appeared a few times. V and J are TRBV6-1 and TRBJ1-5; 7 bases agree with TRBD1. The V gene end was trimmed by 6 bases and the J gene end by 5 bases; junction bases not matched to a gene: 4. CDR1 MNHNS and CDR2 SASEGT come from the germline V gene. This CDR3 contains 13 residues. The CDR3, as DNA: TGTGCCAGCAGACGGGACAGCTATCAGCCCCAGCATTTT. Translated: CASRRDSYQPQHF.

This clonotype has only a few counts. This chain connects TRBV20-1 to TRBJ1-1, with D tentatively TRBD1 (5 bases). Trimming pared 5 bases from V and 5 bases from J, leaving 15 bases between. The CDR3 is made up of 13 amino acids. Germline-derived CDR1 and CDR2 are DFQATT and SNEGSKA (reference sequence). CDR3 amino acids: CSAQYQGNTEAFF. The CDR3 nucleotides read TGCAGTGCTCAATACCAGGGAAATACTGAAGCTTTCTTT.

This clonotype was seen more than once but under ten times. The chain has TRBV6-4 and TRBJ2-3, with 10 bases aligning to TRBD2. Germline V CDR1 and CDR2: MRHNA, SNTAGT. The J segment lost 7 bases and the V segment lost 2 bases, leaving 6 bases of the junction unmatched. The CDR3 is made up of 15 amino acids. DNA of the CDR3: TGTGCCAGCAGTGACAGAGCGGGGGGGCCAAATACGCAGTATTTT. Amino acid sequence: CASSDRAGGPNTQYF.

This clonotype was picked up a small number of times. The rearrangement uses TRBV6-5 and TRBJ2-5; 9 nucleotides line up with TRBD2. Germline V lookup: CDR1 MNHEY, CDR2 SVGAGI. The CDR3 has 16 residues. The trim removed 2 bases at V and 6 bases at J, leaving 10 bases unmatched. This CDR3 is CASSYGVASGEQTQYF. The CDR3 DNA follows: TGTGCCAGCAGTTACGGAGTGGCTAGCGGGGAGCAGACCCAGTACTTC.

In DNA form, the CDR3 reads TGCGCCAGCAGCTCTACAGGGTTCACCTACGAGCAGTACTTC. It is translated as CASSSTGFTYEQYF. The V gene is TRBV5-1, the J gene TRBJ2-7; a possible D gene is TRBD1 (6 bases). The V end was cut by 3 bases, the J end by 2 bases, with 12 bases between. The CDR3 has 14 residues. Germline assignment: CDR1 SGHRS and CDR2 YFSETQ.

This clonotype was recorded a few times. The CDR3 is CASSYEYPSVNPTLRELFF. Here the CDR3 DNA reads TGTGCCAGCAGTTACGAGTATCCTAGCGTAAACCCTACCCTACGGGAGCTGTTTTTT. The V call is TRBV6-2 or TRBV6-3, the J call TRBJ2-2; D perhaps matches TRBD2 (6 bases). Germline CDR1 and CDR2: MNHEY and SVGEGT. V was trimmed by 2 bases and J by 9 bases, leaving 28 bases between them. The CDR3 contains 19 residues.

In its sample, this clonotype was seen a few times. This rearrangement joins TRBV7-2 to TRBJ2-3; TRBD2 matches 7 bases. J lost 6 bases, V lost 6 bases, and 6 bases had no gene match. Germline loops: CDR1 SGHTA, CDR2 FQGNSA. This CDR3 contains 13 residues. CDR3 DNA sequence: TGTGCCAGCAGAACTAGCGAGGGGGATACGCAGTATTTT. It specifies CASRTSEGDTQYF.

The chain employs TRBV15 and TRBJ2-2; 10 bases map to TRBD2. The CDR3 is 16 residues long. The junction had 5 bases not matched to a gene; V was cut back by 3 bases and J by 4 bases. Germline lookup yields CDR1 LNHNV and CDR2 YYDKDF (reference sequence). CDR3 bases: TGTGCCACCAGCAGCACTAGCGGGACTACCACCGGGGAGCTGTTTTTT. It is translated as CATSSTSGTTTGELFF.

This chain joins TRBV25-1 and TRBJ1-2, with 9 positions matching TRBD1. Trimming at V came to 2 bases and at J to 6 bases, leaving 13 bases not matched to a gene. The CDR3 spans 17 residues. Germline loops: CDR1 MGHDK, CDR2 SYGVNS. In DNA form, the CDR3 reads TGTGCCAGCAGTGAAAGCCGGTTTTCGGGACAGGGAAATGGCTACACCTTC. Its protein is CASSESRFSGQGNGYTF.

This chain connects TRBV29-1 to TRBJ1-2, with TRBD1 identical over 8 bases. The V segment lost 6 bases and the J segment 3 bases; nucleotides outside the gene matches: 6. In germline, CDR1 is SQVTM, CDR2 ANQGSEA. The length of the CDR3 is 13 residues. The CDR3 DNA reads TGCAGCGTCCGGACAGGGTCGGACTATGGCTACACCTTC. It codes for CSVRTGSDYGYTF.

The chain combines TRBV29-1 with TRBJ2-3; possibly TRBD1 or TRBD2 for D (6 bases each). The CDR3 is 16 amino acids. V gave up 7 bases and J gave up 4 bases, with 24 bases separating them. Germline CDR1 is SQVTM and CDR2 is ANQGSEA. In DNA, the CDR3 is TGCAGCGGGGGGCTCGGCGGGGACCTGTTGGCAGATACGCAGTATTTT. This sequence encodes CSGGLGGDLLADTQYF.

This chain links TRBV7-3 with TRBJ2-3, with no clear D. The germline gives CDR1 SGHTA, CDR2 FQGTGA. Between the trimmed V and J ends, which lost 6 bases and 2 bases, there was a span of 9 bases. This CDR3 is 13 amino acids long. This CDR3 is CASSIAYTDTQYF. In DNA, the CDR3 is TGTGCCAGCAGTATAGCTTACACAGATACGCAGTATTTT. The variable domain in full, completed from reference TRBV7-3 and TRBJ2-3, reads GAGVSQTPSNKVTEKGKYVELRCDPISGHTALYWYRQSLGQGPEFLIYFQGTGAADDSGLPNDRFFAVRPEGSVSTLKIQRTERGDSAVYLCASSIAYTDTQYFGPGTRLTVL.

The chain combines TRBV6-1 with TRBJ1-2; D ambiguous. Germline CDR1 and CDR2: MNHNS and SASEGT. This CDR3 region has 14 residues. V was shortened by 1 base and J by 4 bases, with 10 bases between the two germline ends. The CDR3 nucleotides are TGTGCCAGCAGTGAAGTCGTCACCATCTATGGCTACACCTTC. This codes for CASSEVVTIYGYTF.

Comments on this clonotype: Mismatch with germline at one junction end may stem from a read error. V and J are TRBV5-1 and TRBJ2-3; the D gene is possibly TRBD2 (6 bases). Germline CDR1 reads SGHRS; CDR2 reads YFSETQ. The CDR3 has 15 amino acids. CDR3 coding DNA: TGCGCCAGCAGCTTGGGCCTAGCGAGCACAGCTACGCAGTATTTT. Its translation is CASSLGLASTATQYF. Combining the CDR3 with reference TRBV5-1 and TRBJ2-3 gives the whole variable domain KAGVTQTPRYLIKTRGQQVTLSCSPISGHRSVSWYQQTPGQGLQFLFEYFSETQRNKGNFPGRFSGRQFSNSRSEMNVSTLELGDSALYLCASSLGLASTATQYFGPGTRLTVL.

This clonotype was recorded a few times. This chain links TRBV20-1 with TRBJ1-1; no definite D call. Germline V CDR1 and CDR2: DFQATT, SNEGSKA (reference sequence). The CDR3 is 14 amino acids. V shed 5 bases and J shed 4 bases, with 17 bases lying between them. CDR3 coding DNA: TGCAGTGCTCCTATACTGGCATCTGGCACTGAAGCTTTCTTT. Protein sequence: CSAPILASGTEAFF.

The chain is built from TRBV12-3 or TRBV12-4 and TRBJ2-1; perhaps TRBD1 as D (6 bases). The CDR3 runs 14 residues. The ends were cut back, 6 bases at V and 5 bases at J, with 14 bases in the middle. Here the CDR3 DNA reads TGTGCCAGCAGCATTGGGCAGGGGAACAATGAGCAGTTCTTC. The encoded protein is CASSIGQGNNEQFF.

This clonotype was seen just once. The CDR3 protein is CASSQDRGGNTIYF. DNA for the CDR3: TGTGCCAGCAGCCAAGACAGGGGTGGAAACACCATATATTTT. The chain uses TRBV4-2 and TRBJ1-3, with D perhaps TRBD1 (6 bases). The CDR3 totals 14 residues. CDR1 is LGHNA and CDR2 is YNFKEQ in the germline V gene. V lost 0 bases, J lost 3 bases, and 6 bases lay in between.

This clonotype has a handful of counts. The chain couples TRBV4-1 to TRBJ1-5; D possibly corresponds to TRBD1 (5 bases). The V gene's germline CDR1 is MGHRA and CDR2 YSYEKL. Trimming removed 1 base at V and 6 bases at J, with 10 bases between. The length of the CDR3 is 14 residues. The DNA for the CDR3 is TGCGCCAGCAGCCAAGGACCGGGGGTTCAGCCCCAGCATTTT. Protein product: CASSQGPGVQPQHF.

In its sample, this clonotype was seen many times. The CDR3 nucleotides are TGCAGTGCTAGAGTAGAGGGTAATCAGCCCCAGCATTTT. It codes for CSARVEGNQPQHF. The V gene is TRBV20-1, the J gene TRBJ1-5; D unclear. CDR1 is DFQATT, CDR2 SNEGSKA, per germline (reference sequence). The V end was cut by 1 base, the J end by 4 bases, with 8 bases between. This CDR3 comprises 13 residues.

On this clonotype: The DNA is omitted, as the CDR3 cannot be located on it reliably, and the CDR3 follows TCRdb's listing. The J gene is TRBJ2-1, the V gene TRBV12-3 or TRBV12-4; TRBD2 is the table's D call, not checked against the DNA. The CDR3 region is 14 residues in length, termini included. CDR3 residues: CASSSSLVGTSTFF.

The chain recombines TRBV15 with TRBJ1-4; D gene ambiguous. The V gene's germline CDR1 is LNHNV and CDR2 YYDKDF (reference sequence). The CDR3 runs 16 residues. Deletions cut 3 bases from V and 0 bases from J, with 11 bases between. CDR3 DNA: TGTGCCACCAGCAGGGGCCGACGGGCAACTAATGAAAAACTGTTTTTT. Translated, it gives CATSRGRRATNEKLFF.

Here the CDR3 DNA reads TGTGCCAGCAGTCCGCGGGGTAACACTGAAGCTTTCTTT. Translation gives CASSPRGNTEAFF. The chain couples TRBV12-3 or TRBV12-4 to TRBJ1-1; D gene uncertain. The germline V and J ends were trimmed by 5 bases and 2 bases, with 9 bases remaining between them. This CDR3 comprises 13 residues.

This clonotype was detected a few times. The chain employs TRBV6-2 or TRBV6-3 and TRBJ2-7; no firm D call. The CDR3 spans 17 residues. V was trimmed by 0 bases and J by 0 bases, leaving 15 bases between them. Germline CDR1 reads MNHEY; CDR2 reads SVGEGT. CDR3: CASSYSKMQETSYEQYF. The CDR3 bases are TGTGCCAGCAGTTACTCGAAAATGCAGGAGACCTCCTACGAGCAGTACTTC.

V and J are TRBV5-6 and TRBJ1-4; D perhaps matches TRBD1 (5 bases). V gave up 3 bases and J gave up 5 bases, with 11 bases separating them. Germline values: CDR1 SGHDT, CDR2 YYEEEE. CDR3 size: 14 residues. CDR3 DNA sequence: TGTGCCAGCAGCTCCCGGGGACGCAATGAAAAACTGTTTTTT. It is translated as CASSSRGRNEKLFF.

The rearrangement joins TRBV5-1 to TRBJ2-1; 15 positions match TRBD2. Germline loops: CDR1 SGHRS, CDR2 YFSETQ. This CDR3 is built from 17 residues. After removal of 4 bases from V and 0 bases from J, the junction contained 2 bases not matched to a gene. The CDR3: CASSRTSGGASYNEQFF. The CDR3 DNA reads TGCGCCAGCAGCAGGACTAGCGGGGGGGCCTCCTACAATGAGCAGTTCTTC. Filled out from reference TRBV5-1 and TRBJ2-1, the complete variable domain reads KAGVTQTPRYLIKTRGQQVTLSCSPISGHRSVSWYQQTPGQGLQFLFEYFSETQRNKGNFPGRFSGRQFSNSRSEMNVSTLELGDSALYLCASSRTSGGASYNEQFFGPGTRLTVL.

In this sample, this clonotype turned up a few times. CDR3 region: CASSPPSGQGRYEQYF. The CDR3 DNA reads as TGTGCCAGCAGTCCGCCCTCGGGACAGGGACGCTACGAGCAGTACTTC. V gene TRBV27 combines with J gene TRBJ2-7; 9 nucleotides align to TRBD1. J was trimmed by 3 bases and V by 5 bases; bases with no gene match: 11. CDR1 is MNHEY, CDR2 SMNVEV, per germline (reference sequence). This CDR3 is built from 16 residues.

The chain recombines TRBV29-1 with TRBJ2-2; TRBD2 agrees at 8 bases. Trimming removed 4 bases from V and 5 bases from J; junction bases left unmatched: 6. The length of the CDR3 is 14 residues. Germline V gene data show CDR1 as SQVTM and CDR2 as ANQGSEA. As DNA, the CDR3 is TGCAGCGTTGGGCGCGGGGGGAGTACCGGGGAGCTGTTTTTT. Amino acids: CSVGRGGSTGELFF.

This clonotype was seen a few times. As DNA, the CDR3 is TGTGCCAGCTCACCAGGACAGGTCTATGGCTACACCTTC. Translation gives CASSPGQVYGYTF. The genes are TRBV18 and TRBJ1-2; 7 nucleotides match TRBD1. The germline gives CDR1 KGHSH, CDR2 LQKENI. The length of the CDR3 is 13 residues. The V and J ends lost 2 bases and 4 bases, in that order; junction bases with no gene match: 1.